The 20 T cell receptor beta chains reported below all come from one sample, sequenced in a study of blood T cell repertoires in COVID-19. Using immunoSEQ multiplex PCR, the repertoire was profiled, and TCRdb retains in-frame clones only, with some absent. Here the sample spans 150,000 to 200,000 clones, roughly 83% being singletons. The material sequenced was peripheral blood. The source is a woman of 80 years or more with active or convalescent COVID-19.

CDR3 in DNA: TGTGCCACCAGTGGGGGCACCGGGAGCACAGATACGCAGTATTTT. Translation gives CATSGGTGSTDTQYF. V usage is TRBV24-1 and J usage is TRBJ2-3; a weak D match, TRBD1 (5 bases). The CDR3 has 15 amino acids. The V end lost 5 bases, the J end lost 0 bases, and 11 bases lay between the germline ends. Germline V gene lookup returns CDR1 KGHDR and CDR2 SFDVKD.

The rearrangement links TRBV19 to TRBJ1-4, with D unclear. Trimming removed 2 bases at V and 7 bases at J, with 11 bases between. CDR3 length equals 14 residues. Germline V gene lookup returns CDR1 LNHDA and CDR2 SQIVND (reference sequence). As DNA, the CDR3 is TGTGCCAGTAGTATAACCGTAGGGAGTGAAAAACTGTTTTTT. Protein sequence: CASSITVGSEKLFF.

This clone was observed a few times. The chain has TRBV5-1 and TRBJ1-2; D uncertain. V lost 0 bases to trimming and J lost 0 bases, with 9 bases between them. CDR1 is SGHRS and CDR2 is YFSETQ in the germline V gene. The CDR3 is made up of 15 amino acids. CDR3 loop: CASSLEWPPNYGYTF. CDR3 DNA sequence: TGCGCCAGCAGCTTGGAATGGCCCCCTAACTATGGCTACACCTTC.

This chain connects TRBV6-5 to TRBJ1-5; TRBD1 might be the D (5 bases). V dropped 5 bases and J dropped 9 bases, with 11 bases sitting between them. The CDR3 is 12 residues long. Germline-derived CDR1 and CDR2 are MNHEY and SVGAGI. The CDR3 loop reads CASSRPGSPQHF. In DNA form, the CDR3 reads TGTGCCAGCAGTCGCCCAGGGTCGCCCCAGCATTTT.

This clone occurred once. This rearrangement joins TRBV4-2 to TRBJ1-4; D unclear. V was cut by 1 base and J by 3 bases, with 12 bases left in between. CDR3 size: 16 residues. The germline CDR1 and CDR2 sequences are LGHNA and YNFKEQ. The CDR3 coding sequence is TGTGCCAGCAGCCAAGTTCAGACGGCGGCTAATGAAAAACTGTTTTTT. This codes for CASSQVQTAANEKLFF.

The chain recombines TRBV5-4 with TRBJ2-3; 11 bases match TRBD2. Trimming cost V 5 bases and J 0 bases; bases outside gene matches: 5. The germline gives CDR1 SGHNT, CDR2 YYREEE (reference sequence). The CDR3 is 16 amino acids. CDR3 DNA sequence: TGTGCCAGCAGAACGGGACTAGCGGCTAGCACAGATACGCAGTATTTT. This encodes CASRTGLAASTDTQYF.

The chain recombines TRBV5-8 with TRBJ1-5, with D maybe TRBD1 (5 bases). Trimming shortened V by 0 bases and J by 6 bases, and 13 bases separated the two germline ends. Germline lookup yields CDR1 SGHTS and CDR2 YDEGEE. This CDR3 comprises 15 residues. The CDR3 protein is CASSLGGGRAQPQHF. CDR3 DNA sequence: TGTGCCAGCAGCTTGGGGGGGGGAAGGGCTCAGCCCCAGCATTTT.

The sample holds a few counts of this clone. The J gene is TRBJ1-2, the V gene TRBV27; 7 nucleotides align to TRBD1. Germline V gene data show CDR1 as MNHEY and CDR2 as SMNVEV (reference sequence). The CDR3 spans 15 residues. V gave up 6 bases and J gave up 1 base; unmatched junction bases: 8. CDR3 sequence: CASRPGTAYNYGYTF. The CDR3 DNA sequence: TGTGCCAGCAGACCCGGGACAGCGTATAACTATGGCTACACCTTC.

The V gene is TRBV7-2, the J gene TRBJ2-7; tentative D call: TRBD1 (5 bases). Deletions cut 8 bases from V and 1 base from J, with 18 bases between. CDR1 is SGHTA and CDR2 is FQGNSA in the germline V gene. This CDR3 has 15 amino acids. Written as DNA, the CDR3 is TGTGCCAGCGGCCCCCGACAGTCTCCTTCCTACGAGCAGTACTTC. Translating gives CASGPRQSPSYEQYF.

V usage is TRBV6-5 and J usage is TRBJ1-1, with D possibly TRBD1 on 6 matching bases. The CDR3 has 16 amino acids. The germline V gene has CDR1 MNHEY and CDR2 SVGAGI. V gave up 4 bases and J gave up 0 bases, with 15 bases separating them. Written as DNA, the CDR3 is TGTGCCAGCAGTTCTTGGGGGGGGCGAGTGAACACTGAAGCTTTCTTT. It is translated as CASSSWGGRVNTEAFF.

The chain combines TRBV6-5 with TRBJ2-7, with a tentative D call TRBD1 (5 bases). The V end lost 4 bases, the J end lost 6 bases, and 10 bases lay between the germline ends. The germline gives CDR1 MNHEY, CDR2 SVGAGI. CDR3 size: 12 residues. The CDR3 sequence: CASSSQGAEQYF. Here the CDR3 DNA reads TGTGCCAGCAGTTCCCAAGGGGCCGAGCAGTACTTC.

The chain joins TRBV7-9 to TRBJ1-5; 9 nucleotides align to TRBD1. V shed 4 bases and J 3 bases; nucleotides not matched to a gene: 4. This CDR3 contains 15 residues. CDR1 is SEHNR and CDR2 is FQNEAQ in the germline V gene (reference sequence). The CDR3 here is CASSSDRGFNQPQHF. The CDR3 nucleotides read TGTGCCAGCAGCTCGGACAGGGGCTTCAATCAGCCCCAGCATTTT.

This clone was seen once. The chain recombines TRBV5-1 with TRBJ1-1; the match to TRBD1 covers 8 bases. Germline V gene lookup returns CDR1 SGHRS and CDR2 YFSETQ. V dropped 4 bases and J dropped 6; count of bases not matched to a gene: 11. The CDR3 consists of 15 residues. CDR3 sequence (DNA): TGCGCCAGCAGCGCGGGACAGGTCGGGCGCGCTGAAGCTTTCTTT. Protein product: CASSAGQVGRAEAFF.

This chain connects TRBV28 to TRBJ2-2; 7 nucleotides align to TRBD2. The V gene end was trimmed by 6 bases and the J gene end by 5 bases; junction bases not matched to a gene: 6. The CDR3 length is 14 residues. The germline CDR1 and CDR2 sequences are MDHEN and SYDVKM. CDR3 region: CASRGRVRTGELFF. CDR3 in DNA: TGTGCCAGCAGGGGGAGGGTTCGGACCGGGGAGCTGTTTTTT.

This rearrangement joins TRBV20-1 to TRBJ2-4, with 10 bases matching TRBD2. CDR1 and CDR2 (germline): DFQATT, SNEGSKA (reference sequence). CDR3 size: 15 residues. J was trimmed by 0 bases and V by 3 bases; bases with no gene match: 2. The CDR3 coding sequence is TGCAGTGCTAGTAGCGGGGGGCTAGCCAAAAACATTCAGTACTTC. Protein sequence: CSASSGGLAKNIQYF.

This chain joins TRBV10-3 and TRBJ2-7; TRBD2 matches 11 bases. With V trimmed by 10 bases and J by 6 bases, 5 bases remained unmatched. This CDR3 region has 12 residues. CDR1 and CDR2 (germline): ENHRY, SYGVKD. DNA for the CDR3: TGTGCCACCGGGACTAGCGGAGGCGAGCAGTACTTC. This encodes CATGTSGGEQYF.

V usage is TRBV20-1 and J usage is TRBJ2-3; 13 bases fit TRBD2. CDR1 is DFQATT and CDR2 is SNEGSKA in the germline V gene (reference sequence). The CDR3 covers 15 residues. J gave up 5 bases and V 3 bases, and 5 bases lay outside the gene matches. The CDR3 DNA reads TGCAGTGCTAGTCTGGGACTAGCGGGACGAGATACGCAGTATTTT. As protein: CSASLGLAGRDTQYF.

This clone has just a few counts. This chain connects TRBV14 to TRBJ1-2, with D possibly being TRBD1 (6 bases). CDR3 length equals 14 residues. V was shortened by 4 bases and J by 2 bases, with 11 bases between the two germline ends. Germline CDR1 and CDR2: SGHDN and FVKESK. The CDR3 DNA reads TGTGCCAGCAGCCCCGGACAGCAAAACTATGGCTACACCTTC. This gives the protein CASSPGQQNYGYTF.

The V gene is TRBV5-6, the J gene TRBJ1-1, with D unclear. The germline V and J ends were trimmed by 0 bases and 6 bases, with 9 bases remaining between them. This CDR3 has 13 residues. The V gene's germline CDR1 is SGHDT and CDR2 YYEEEE. The CDR3 DNA follows: TGTGCCAGCAGCTTGGCTGGTAGCCCTGAAGCTTTCTTT. Translating gives CASSLAGSPEAFF.

This clone was detected once. The chain links TRBV2 to TRBJ2-5; D is ambiguous. Germline CDR1 reads SNHLY; CDR2 reads FYNNEI. V was clipped by 4 bases and J by 3 bases, with 12 bases between them. This CDR3 has 14 amino acids. In nucleotides, the CDR3 is TGTGCCAGCAGTGGTGGAGCGAAAGAAGAGACCCAGTACTTC. Protein: CASSGGAKEETQYF.